This T cell receptor (beta chain) was profiled in a study of identifying expanded T cells in peripheral blood. No infections or other immune events were documented during collection. Assay: immunoSEQ multiplex PCR; the TCRdb copy retains only in-frame clones and omits some. Altogether about 91,000 clones are present, about nine tenths being singletons, with the ten largest covering about 3.9%. Sequencing was carried out using blood. This TCR was sampled from a person aged 18 to 70 in good health.

DNA of the CDR3: TGTGCCAGCAGCTTAGCTTCACCTAGTATAGCCAAAAACATTCAGTACTTC. Amino acid sequence: CASSLASPSIAKNIQYF. The chain employs TRBV7-2 and TRBJ2-4, with D unresolved. V lost 0 bases and J lost 0, with 12 bases in between. Germline loops: CDR1 SGHTA, CDR2 FQGNSA. The CDR3 consists of 17 residues.